Shown below are 12 T cell receptor beta chains from a single sample sequenced in a study of T cell changes during pregnancy in multiple sclerosis. Clones were sequenced by immunoSEQ multiplex PCR, and TCRdb holds only the in-frame ones, with some missing. Of tens of thousands of clones in the sample, 80% to 95% were seen once. The material sequenced was peripheral blood, taken in the first trimester of pregnancy. Every receptor here comes from a female donor in good health, enrolled as a control in a pregnancy study.

The chain's CDR3 is CASKNSPVNPYEQYF. The CDR3, as DNA: TGTGCCAGCAAAAATAGCCCCGTTAATCCCTACGAGCAGTACTTC. The chain recombines TRBV6-5 with TRBJ2-7, with unresolved D. The CDR3 runs to 15 residues. V shed 7 bases and J shed 2 bases, with 18 bases lying between them. Germline assignment: CDR1 MNHEY and CDR2 SVGAGI.

This chain links TRBV19 with TRBJ2-3, with 14 bases aligning to TRBD2. This CDR3 has 17 residues. J was trimmed by 5 bases and V by 4 bases; bases with no gene match: 8. Per germline, CDR1 LNHDA and CDR2 SQIVND (reference sequence). The CDR3 DNA is TGTGCCAGTAGTACCCCGGGACTAGCGGGGGTGGGAGATACGCAGTATTTT. Translating gives CASSTPGLAGVGDTQYF.

The chain links TRBV20-1 to TRBJ1-6; no clear D. Trimming took off 3 bases at V and 11 bases at J, with 5 bases between the two ends. Germline lookup yields CDR1 DFQATT and CDR2 SNEGSKA (reference sequence). The CDR3 totals 10 residues. CDR3 protein: CSASPPPLHF. Here the CDR3 DNA reads TGCAGTGCTAGTCCTCCACCCCTCCACTTT.

The J gene is TRBJ2-5, the V gene TRBV5-4; 13 bases fit TRBD2. The V segment lost 4 bases and the J segment 6 bases; nucleotides outside the gene matches: 6. CDR3 length: 15 residues. Per germline, CDR1 SGHNT and CDR2 YYREEE (reference sequence). CDR3 protein: CASSPTSGGSKTQYF. CDR3 sequence (DNA): TGTGCCAGCAGCCCGACTAGCGGGGGGAGCAAGACCCAGTACTTC.

V gene TRBV7-3 combines with J gene TRBJ2-7, with D hard to call. The V end lost 5 bases, the J end lost 0 bases, and 14 bases lay between the germline ends. CDR1 and CDR2 (germline): SGHTA, FQGTGA. The CDR3 is 15 residues long. CDR3 residues: CASSQAPGSSYEQYF. In DNA form, the CDR3 reads TGTGCCAGCAGCCAGGCCCCAGGAAGCTCCTACGAGCAGTACTTC.

In regard to this clone: The sample holds other DNA sequences that translate to the same CDR3. The chain uses TRBV18 and TRBJ1-5; 7 bases match TRBD1. V lost 2 bases and J lost 5; bases outside the gene matches: 3. Germline V CDR1 and CDR2: KGHSH, LQKENI. The CDR3 is 14 residues long. CDR3 region: CASSPGQGDQPQHF. The CDR3 region has the DNA TGTGCCAGCTCACCAGGGCAGGGGGATCAGCCCCAGCATTTT.

This rearrangement joins TRBV5-5 to TRBJ2-4; D call uncertain. Trimming cost V 2 bases and J 2 bases, with 11 bases left between them. The germline V gene encodes CDR1 SGHKS and CDR2 YYEKEE (reference sequence). The CDR3 runs 15 residues. The CDR3: CASSFRLGTKNIQYF. The CDR3 DNA sequence: TGTGCCAGCAGCTTCCGACTTGGAACCAAAAACATTCAGTACTTC.

This clone has only a few counts. The J gene is TRBJ1-5, the V gene TRBV10-3; 8 bases align to TRBD1. The CDR3 covers 15 residues. Trimming removed 2 bases from V and 7 bases from J; junction bases left unmatched: 7. Germline V gene data show CDR1 as ENHRY and CDR2 as SYGVKD. CDR3 DNA: TGTGCCATCAGTGAGGGGACAGGAGGGCCCCAGCCCCAGCATTTT. Translation: CAISEGTGGPQPQHF.

The V and J genes are TRBV6-6 and TRBJ1-2, with D possibly matching TRBD1 (6 bases). Germline V gene sequence: CDR1 MNHNY, CDR2 SVGAGI (reference sequence). Trimming pared 5 bases from V and 4 bases from J, leaving 11 bases between. The CDR3 spans 13 residues. The CDR3, as DNA: TGTGCCAGCAGTCCAGGGGTTCGCTATGGCTACACCTTC. It encodes CASSPGVRYGYTF.

The chain employs TRBV12-5 and TRBJ2-5; the match to TRBD2 covers 8 bases. CDR1 and CDR2 from the germline V gene are LGHNT and FRNRAP. The CDR3 is made up of 15 amino acids. Trimming took 7 bases from V and 5 from J; bases not matched to a gene: 12. CDR3 in DNA: TGTGCTAGTGCCCGCGGGACTAGTGAGTGGGAGACCCAGTACTTC. Translation gives CASARGTSEWETQYF.

The chain links TRBV2 to TRBJ2-4; possible D gene TRBD2, 5 bases. The CDR3 spans 14 residues. The germline V gene has CDR1 SNHLY and CDR2 FYNNEI. V was shortened by 3 bases and J by 3 bases, with 9 bases between the two germline ends. The chain's CDR3 is CASSERVVKNIQYF. CDR3 in DNA: TGTGCCAGCAGTGAGAGGGTTGTCAAAAACATTCAGTACTTC.

The rearrangement uses TRBV28 and TRBJ1-5, with TRBD1 matching 7 bases. CDR3 length equals 13 residues. V shed 5 bases and J 9 bases; nucleotides not matched to a gene: 7. CDR1 is MDHEN, CDR2 SYDVKM, per germline. The CDR3 reads CASSQTGQRPQHF. The CDR3 DNA reads TGTGCCAGCAGTCAGACAGGGCAGAGGCCCCAGCATTTT.